Listed below are T cell receptor beta chains from one sample, sequenced in a study of cytomegalovirus exposure and HLA in healthy donors. Measured with immunoSEQ multiplex PCR; TCRdb has only the in-frame clones, and not every one. In the table there are roughly 120,000 clones, approximately 80% of which are singletons. Material for sequencing was PBMCs. These TCRs come from a woman younger than 35 in good health and CMV-seronegative. CDR3s include the opening cysteine and the closing phenylalanine or tryptophan. The D gene is left open where the match is weak. Not all rows give a size; the values are once, few, many and, for expanded clones, a class.

TRBJ2-2 | TRBD1 | TRBV19 | . | CASSGTAFYTGELFF | TGTGCCAGTAGTGGGACAGCTTTTTACACCGGGGAGCTGTTTTTT
TRBJ1-2 | TRBD1 | TRBV5-1 | few | CASSSGTARGYGYTF | TGCGCCAGCAGCTCTGGGACAGCCAGGGGCTATGGCTACACCTTC
TRBJ2-2 | . | TRBV27 | . | CASSIGMNTGELFF | TGTGCCAGCAGTATCGGGATGAACACCGGGGAGCTGTTTTTT
TRBJ2-1 | . | TRBV5-1 | . | CASSFTRREQFF | TGCGCCAGCAGCTTTACGAGGCGTGAGCAGTTCTTC
TRBJ2-1 | TRBD2 | TRBV5-4 | . | CASRRGGLINEQFF | TGTGCCAGCAGGCGGGGGGGCCTTATAAATGAGCAGTTCTTC
TRBJ2-3 | TRBD2 | TRBV7-3 | . | CASSLASGGYGDTQYF | TGTGCCAGCAGCTTAGCTAGCGGGGGATACGGAGATACGCAGTATTTT
TRBJ2-1 | . | TRBV27 | . | CASSLSPTRNEQFF | TGTGCCAGCAGTTTATCGCCGACTCGGAATGAGCAGTTCTTC
TRBJ2-7 | . | TRBV19 | . | CASSSQGNSYEQYF | TGTGCCAGTAGTTCACAGGGAAACTCCTACGAGCAGTACTTC
TRBJ2-3 | TRBD2 | TRBV5-4 | . | CASSIWTSGGTDTQYF | TGTGCCAGCAGCATTTGGACTAGCGGGGGTACAGATACGCAGTATTTT
TRBJ2-6 | . | TRBV19 | . | CASKFRSGANVLTF | TGTGCCAGTAAGTTTCGGTCTGGGGCCAACGTCCTGACTTTC
TRBJ1-2 | . | TRBV10-2 | . | CASSLDSFYGYTF | TGCGCCAGCAGTCTCGACAGCTTCTATGGCTACACCTTC
TRBJ1-1 | TRBD1 | TRBV5-1 | . | CASGPMTGLYTEAFF | TGCGCCAGCGGTCCGATGACAGGGTTATACACTGAAGCTTTCTTT
TRBJ1-3 | . | TRBV5-4 | . | CASSLDRVGNTIYF | TGTGCCAGCAGCTTGGACAGGGTTGGAAACACCATATATTTT
TRBJ2-3 | TRBD2 | TRBV25-1 | . | CASSPGLAGGTDTQYF | TGTGCCAGCAGTCCCGGTCTAGCGGGAGGCACAGATACGCAGTATTTT
TRBJ1-1 | . | TRBV30 | . | CAWKQAVHTEAFF | TGTGCCTGGAAACAGGCCGTGCACACTGAAGCTTTCTTT
TRBJ2-1 | TRBD2 | TRBV7-6 | . | CASSWALAMNNEQFF | TGTGCCAGCAGCTGGGCACTAGCGATGAACAATGAGCAGTTCTTC
TRBJ2-7 | . | TRBV6-6 | . | CASRAGQNYEQYF | TGTGCCAGCAGAGCCGGACAGAACTACGAGCAGTACTTC
TRBJ1-3 | TRBD1 | TRBV7-2 | . | CASSLVGQGGNTIYF | TGTGCCAGCAGCTTAGTGGGACAGGGGGGAAACACCATATATTTT
TRBJ2-1 | TRBD2 | TRBV4-2 | . | CASSQGTREQFF | TGTGCCAGCAGCCAAGGGACTAGGGAGCAGTTCTTC
TRBJ2-1 | . | TRBV27 | . | CASSLSLVGEQFF | TGTGCCAGCAGTTTATCACTTGTGGGAGAACAGTTCTTC
TRBJ1-1 | . | TRBV7-6 | once | CASSSFQGKGDDTEAFF | TGTGCCAGCAGCTCATTTCAGGGCAAAGGAGATGACACTGAAGCTTTCTTT
TRBJ2-7 | TRBD2 | TRBV9 | . | CASSVASVSGGYEQYF | TGTGCCAGCAGCGTAGCGTCCGTCTCGGGGGGCTACGAGCAGTACTTC
TRBJ2-7 | . | TRBV6-5 | . | CASSYDRTYEQYF | TGTGCCAGCAGTTACGACAGAACCTACGAGCAGTACTTC
TRBJ1-1 | TRBD1 | TRBV4-1 | . | CASSQGQGRTEAFF | TGCGCCAGCAGCCAAGGACAGGGGAGGACTGAAGCTTTCTTT
TRBJ2-1 | TRBD2 | TRBV30 | . | CAWRLAGGPNEQFF | TGTGCCTGGAGACTAGCGGGGGGCCCCAATGAGCAGTTCTTC
TRBJ2-6 | . | TRBV5-1 | few | CASSLTGRTGSPPQANVLTF | TGCGCCAGCAGCTTGACGGGAAGGACGGGAAGCCCCCCGCAGGCCAACGTCCTGACTTTC
TRBJ2-3 | . | TRBV7-3 | . | CASSHDSTSTDTQYF | TGTGCCAGCAGCCACGACAGCACTAGCACAGATACGCAGTATTTT
TRBJ2-1 | TRBD1 | TRBV7-2 | . | CASSARQGGNEQFF | TGTGCCAGCAGCGCTCGACAGGGGGGGAATGAGCAGTTCTTC
TRBJ1-1 | TRBD1 | TRBV4-1 | few | CASSPGTENTEAFF | TGTGCCAGCAGCCCGGGGACAGAGAACACTGAAGCTTTCTTT
TRBJ1-1 | . | TRBV5-1 | . | CASSNTDSPDTEAFF | TGCGCCAGCAGCAACACCGACAGCCCGGACACTGAAGCTTTCTTT
TRBJ1-2 | . | TRBV4-2 | . | CASSQAGGYGYTF | TGTGCCAGCAGCCAAGCGGGGGGTTATGGCTACACCTTC
TRBJ2-1 | TRBD2 | TRBV10-1 | . | CASSERSGVRNEQFF | TGCGCCAGCAGTGAGCGGAGCGGGGTGAGGAATGAGCAGTTCTTC
TRBJ1-2 | . | TRBV9 | few | CASSVAAGKGYGYTF | TGTGCCAGCAGCGTAGCCGCGGGGAAGGGCTATGGCTACACCTTC
TRBJ1-1 | TRBD1 | TRBV7-6 | few | CASSLVRGSTEAFF | TGTGCCAGCAGCTTAGTCAGGGGGAGCACTGAAGCTTTCTTT
TRBJ1-4 | . | TRBV5-8 | . | CASSANRATGYEKLFF | TGTGCCAGCAGCGCAAACAGGGCTACGGGATATGAAAAACTGTTTTTT
TRBJ2-5 | TRBD2 | TRBV7-2 | . | CASSLIAGGSAETQYF | TGTGCCAGCAGCTTAATAGCGGGGGGTTCGGCAGAGACCCAGTACTTC
TRBJ2-7 | TRBD1 | TRBV5-1 | . | CASRPMEGTGWYEQYF | TGCGCCAGCAGACCGATGGAAGGGACAGGGTGGTACGAGCAGTACTTC
TRBJ2-1 | . | TRBV27 | . | CASSLYTPRRASYNEQFF | TGTGCCAGCAGTTTATATACCCCTCGGCGGGCCTCCTACAATGAGCAGTTCTTC
TRBJ2-3 | . | TRBV20-1 | . | CSAGQGGSQYF | TGCAGTGCAGGTCAGGGTGGGTCGCAGTATTTT
TRBJ1-2 | TRBD1 | TRBV5-4 | few | CASSSGTGAYGYTF | TGTGCCAGCAGCTCCGGGACAGGGGCCTATGGCTACACCTTC